The 22 T cell receptor beta chains below all came from one sample that was sequenced in a study of regulatory T cells in long-lasting Graves disease. The time point was: newly diagnosed GD, antithyroid drugs for less than 3 months. PBMC RNA served as the TCR library source. Arm-PCR of CDR3 regions with iRepertoire HTBI primers generated TCR beta libraries. TCRdb reprocessed the multiplex PCR reads with MiXCR, giving one entry per CDR3 protein. The sample includes 400,000 to 550,000 distinct CDR3 sequences, about 15% of them seen just once. These data were likewise used in another study, on T cells in Graves' hyperthyroidism and ophthalmopathy.

Material: peripheral blood mononuclear cells (PBMCs), obtained at new diagnosis, from a patient treated with antithyroid drugs. The receptors derive from a woman aged 25 to 39 with Graves disease.

This clonotype was seen ten or more times. The chain carries TRBV6-1 and TRBJ1-1; D possibly corresponds to TRBD1 (6 bases). The CDR3 is 14 residues long. Germline values: CDR1 MNHNS, CDR2 SASEGT. V was pared by 3 bases and J by 1 base, with 9 bases between. The CDR3 is CASSDGGPNTEAFF. The CDR3 coding sequence is TGTGCCAGCAGTGATGGGGGCCCGAACACTGAAGCTTTCTTT.

This clonotype was detected once. The chain has TRBV4-3 and TRBJ1-1; maybe TRBD1 (6 bases). Germline CDR1 and CDR2: LGHNA and YSLEER. The CDR3 length is 13 residues. Trimming took 3 bases from V and 5 from J, leaving 10 bases between them. The CDR3 nucleotides are TGCGCCAGCAGCCAGGATGGACAGACTGAAGCTTTCTTT. Encoded protein: CASSQDGQTEAFF.

This clonotype was seen ten or more times. The chain has TRBV2 and TRBJ2-7; possibly TRBD1 for D (5 bases). Trimming stripped 1 base from V and 3 bases from J, with 10 bases between. Germline CDR1 reads SNHLY; CDR2 reads FYNNEI. This CDR3 spans 14 amino acids. The CDR3 spells CASSEVTGRYEQYF. The CDR3 region has the DNA TGTGCCAGCAGTGAAGTAACAGGACGCTACGAGCAGTACTTC.

Regarding this clonotype: A much larger clone sits a single nucleotide away, making a read error possible. Since no conserved phenylalanine or tryptophan closes the CDR3, a read error is the likely cause. The rearrangement uses TRBV5-8 and TRBJ2-1, with D perhaps given as TRBD1 or TRBD2 (5 bases each). The V and J ends lost 1 base and 0 bases respectively, with 8 bases between them. This CDR3 comprises 15 residues. The germline V gene has CDR1 SGHTS and CDR2 YDEGEE. CDR3 in DNA: TGTGCCAGCAGCTTGCTCGGGGCCTCCTACAATGAGCAGTTCTCC. Its translation: CASSLLGASYNEQFS.

This clonotype was counted a few times. The chain couples TRBV4-2 to TRBJ2-1; maybe TRBD2 (6 bases). CDR3 length: 16 amino acids. V lost 4 bases and J 4 bases, leaving 17 bases between the germline ends. Germline CDR1 reads LGHNA; CDR2 reads YNFKEQ. CDR3 nucleotides: TGTGCCAGCAGCCGTTCAGGCGGGACCTATTACAATGAGCAGTTCTTC. It yields the protein CASSRSGGTYYNEQFF.

In the case of this clonotype: A read error is likely here: a far larger clone is one base away. The chain carries TRBV12-3 or TRBV12-4 and TRBJ2-3; unclear D gene. The CDR3 consists of 15 residues. The CDR3: CASSEIRFSIDTQYF. CDR3 bases: TGTGCCAGCAGTGAAATCCGGTTTAGCATAGATACGCAGTATTTT.

The J gene is TRBJ1-5, the V gene TRBV19; 9 nucleotides align to TRBD1. The V segment lost 7 bases and the J segment 4 bases; nucleotides outside the gene matches: 5. This CDR3 region has 14 residues. CDR1 and CDR2 from the germline V gene are LNHDA and SQIVND (reference sequence). The CDR3 region is CASTRGQGNQPQHF. CDR3 in DNA: TGTGCCAGTACTCGGGGACAGGGTAATCAGCCCCAGCATTTT.

The chain couples TRBV9 to TRBJ2-6; no clear D. The ends were cut back, 6 bases at V and 4 bases at J, with 14 bases in the middle. The CDR3 runs to 15 residues. Germline V lookup: CDR1 SGDLS, CDR2 YYNGEE. The CDR3 is CASTGGALGANVLTF. The CDR3 DNA reads as TGTGCCAGCACCGGCGGTGCTCTGGGGGCCAACGTCCTGACTTTC.

This clonotype has ten or more counts. The V and J genes are TRBV2 and TRBJ1-5; D is unresolved. The V gene lost 3 bases and the J gene lost 3 bases, with 9 bases spanning the gap. There are 14 residues in the CDR3. Germline CDR1 is SNHLY and CDR2 is FYNNEI. CDR3 coding DNA: TGTGCCAGCAGTGACATAGGTCCCAATCAGCCCCAGCATTTT. Encoded protein: CASSDIGPNQPQHF. The complete variable domain, with remaining parts taken from reference TRBV2 and TRBJ1-5, reads EPEVTQTPSHQVTQMGQEVILRCVPISNHLYFYWYRQILGQKVEFLVSFYNNEISEKSEIFDDQFSVERPDGSNFTLKIRSTKLEDSAMYFCASSDIGPNQPQHFGDGTRLSIL.

This clonotype was seen a few times. The chain recombines TRBV4-2 with TRBJ2-4; 7 bases are shared with TRBD2. CDR3 length: 18 amino acids. The junction had 14 bases not matched to a gene; V was cut back by 0 bases and J by 6 bases. Germline-derived CDR1 and CDR2 are LGHNA and YNFKEQ. DNA for the CDR3: TGTGCCAGCAGCCAAGATATACAAGGGGAGGGCCGGGGAAACATTCAGTACTTC. This codes for CASSQDIQGEGRGNIQYF.

On this clonotype itself: A far larger clone is one base from this, pointing to a likely read error. This chain links TRBV2 with TRBJ2-1, with D maybe TRBD1 (7 bases). The CDR3 totals 14 residues. Germline CDR1 and CDR2: SNHLY and FYNNEI. V lost 3 bases and J 10 bases, leaving 16 bases between the germline ends. CDR3 nucleotide sequence: TGTGCCAGCAGTGATGCGGGACAGAACTACGAGCAGTTCTTC. Its translation: CASSDAGQNYEQFF.

This clonotype was seen more than once but under ten times. J is TRBJ2-1 and V is TRBV9; the D is unclear. The CDR3 has 13 amino acids. Germline V gene sequence: CDR1 SGDLS, CDR2 YYNGEE. V was clipped by 3 bases and J by 8 bases, with 12 bases between them. This chain's CDR3 is CASSASANDEQFF. Here the CDR3 DNA reads TGTGCCAGCAGCGCCTCAGCGAACGATGAGCAGTTCTTC.

This clonotype was recorded a few times. The chain has TRBV5-1 and TRBJ2-1, with D perhaps matching TRBD1 (6 bases). The CDR3 length is 12 residues. Germline V gene data show CDR1 as SGHRS and CDR2 as YFSETQ. Deletions cut 4 bases from V and 9 bases from J, with 11 bases between. CDR3 DNA sequence: TGCGCCAGCAGCACAGAGACAGGTGAGCAGTTCTTC. Protein product: CASSTETGEQFF. The variable domain in full, with the rest retrieved from reference TRBV5-1 and TRBJ2-1, is KAGVTQTPRYLIKTRGQQVTLSCSPISGHRSVSWYQQTPGQGLQFLFEYFSETQRNKGNFPGRFSGRQFSNSRSEMNVSTLELGDSALYLCASSTETGEQFFGPGTRLTVL.

The chain couples TRBV6-2 or TRBV6-3 to TRBJ2-4; D unclear. Germline V lookup: CDR1 MNHEY, CDR2 SVGEGT. This CDR3 is built from 20 residues. Trimming left V 5 bases short and J 1 base short, with 27 bases between. The CDR3 DNA reads as TGTGCCAGCAGTGAAACTTCGGCCCTTAGCTGGAGTCTCGCCAAAAACATTCAGTACTTC. This codes for CASSETSALSWSLAKNIQYF.

The V call is TRBV24-1, the J call TRBJ2-3; 11 bases match TRBD2. Germline CDR1 KGHDR, CDR2 SFDVKD. V gave up 4 bases and J gave up 3 bases; unmatched junction bases: 11. There are 18 residues in the CDR3. The CDR3 DNA follows: TGTGCCACCAGTGACCATACTAGCGGGAGTCTGGGAACAGATACGCAGTATTTT. It translates to CATSDHTSGSLGTDTQYF.

This clonotype has at least ten counts. The V gene is TRBV30, the J gene TRBJ2-1; 7 nucleotides align to TRBD1. Germline lookup yields CDR1 GTSNPN and CDR2 SVGIG (reference sequence). V lost 4 bases and J lost 1; bases outside the gene matches: 4. CDR3 length equals 14 residues. CDR3 DNA sequence: TGTGCCTGGACCTCAGGGGGTTCCTACAATGAGCAGTTCTTC. Protein: CAWTSGGSYNEQFF.

V and J are TRBV4-1 and TRBJ2-5; the D is unclear. The V gene's germline CDR1 is MGHRA and CDR2 YSYEKL. CDR3 size: 15 residues. V was cut by 0 bases and J by 1 base, with 9 bases left in between. This chain's CDR3 is CASSQDQAIQETQYF. The CDR3 region has the DNA TGCGCCAGCAGCCAAGATCAAGCGATCCAAGAGACCCAGTACTTC.

V is TRBV6-1 and J is TRBJ2-2; 10 positions agree with TRBD1. The germline V gene has CDR1 MNHNS and CDR2 SASEGT. The CDR3 extends over 16 amino acids. With V trimmed by 7 bases and J by 4 bases, 9 bases remained unmatched. CDR3 coding DNA: TGTGCCAGCACAAGGGACAGGGGAAGATTCACCGGGGAGCTGTTTTTT. Protein: CASTRDRGRFTGELFF.

The sample holds many counts of this clonotype. The J gene is TRBJ2-7, the V gene TRBV7-9; D may be TRBD1 (6 bases). From germline, CDR1 is SEHNR and CDR2 FQNEAQ (reference sequence). The CDR3 has 16 residues. V was clipped by 4 bases and J by 4 bases, with 20 bases between them. CDR3 loop: CASSSPQQGILYEQYF. Written as DNA, the CDR3 is TGTGCCAGCAGCTCACCTCAGCAGGGGATTTTGTACGAGCAGTACTTC.

This sequence joins TRBV24-1 and TRBJ2-7, with 7 bases fitting TRBD1. Germline loops: CDR1 KGHDR, CDR2 SFDVKD. Trimming took 3 bases from V and 3 from J; bases not matched to a gene: 4. The CDR3 runs 14 residues. Here the CDR3 reads CATSDTGAVYEQYF. DNA of the CDR3: TGTGCCACCAGTGATACAGGGGCCGTCTACGAGCAGTACTTC.

This clonotype was seen a handful of times. CDR3 protein: CASSEMDNNQPQHF. The DNA of the CDR3 is TGTGCCAGCAGTGAAATGGACAATAATCAGCCCCAGCATTTT. This chain links TRBV6-2 or TRBV6-3 with TRBJ1-5; tentative D call: TRBD1 (5 bases). Per the germline V gene, CDR1 is MNHEY and CDR2 is SVGEGT. The CDR3 is 14 residues long. V lost 5 bases and J 4 bases, leaving 12 bases between the germline ends.

DNA of the CDR3: TGCGCCAGCAGCTGCCCCGTGTTTGGGACGGGGGGCACTGAAGCTTTCTTT. This translates into CASSCPVFGTGGTEAFF. The chain has TRBV5-1 and TRBJ1-1, with a tentative D call TRBD1 (5 bases). Germline V gene lookup returns CDR1 SGHRS and CDR2 YFSETQ. The length of the CDR3 is 17 residues. V lost 3 bases to trimming and J lost 4 bases, with 22 bases between them.